This T cell receptor beta chain was identified in a study of PD-L1 blockade in urothelial cancer. On the study more broadly: About 90% of the 29 patients comprised males who had bladder-origin urothelial cancer.

Measured with immunoSEQ multiplex PCR; TCRdb has only the in-frame clones, and not every one. The top ten hold 0.92% of the sample, which has some 100,000 clones, about 91% seen once. V lost 3 bases, J lost 5 bases, and 8 bases lay in between. This CDR3 has 13 residues. Germline V gene sequence: CDR1 SGHTA, CDR2 FQGTGA. This clone came up a few times. Samples spanned pretreatment and treatment, with 1 to 8 time points per patient. The chain links TRBV7-3 to TRBJ2-1, with D hard to call. The source is a woman aged 80 or over with urothelial cancer. This specimen consisted of PBMCs, obtained around atezolizumab (anti-PD-L1) treatment. CDR3 amino acids: CASSFGSDNEQFF. The CDR3 nucleotides read TGTGCCAGCAGCTTCGGTTCGGACAATGAGCAGTTCTTC.